One T cell receptor beta chain is described in this entry. This sample is part of a study of blood T cell repertoires in COVID-19. Profiling relied on immunoSEQ multiplex PCR, and the TCRdb table lists in-frame clones only, not all of them. The top ten clones hold 6.5% to 8% of a sample with about 21,000 clones, approximately 83% of them seen once. This CDR3 is built from 12 residues. V shed 6 bases, J shed 10 bases, and the junction held 9 bases outside the gene matches. The germline CDR1 and CDR2 sequences are SQVTM and ANQGSEA. The chain employs TRBV29-1 and TRBJ2-1; 7 bases fit TRBD2. Sequencing was done on a sample of peripheral blood. This clonotype originated in a human donor in a cohort sampled during active COVID-19. The CDR3 protein is CSVTGTTPEQFF. In DNA form, the CDR3 reads TGCAGCGTGACCGGGACTACTCCCGAGCAGTTCTTC.